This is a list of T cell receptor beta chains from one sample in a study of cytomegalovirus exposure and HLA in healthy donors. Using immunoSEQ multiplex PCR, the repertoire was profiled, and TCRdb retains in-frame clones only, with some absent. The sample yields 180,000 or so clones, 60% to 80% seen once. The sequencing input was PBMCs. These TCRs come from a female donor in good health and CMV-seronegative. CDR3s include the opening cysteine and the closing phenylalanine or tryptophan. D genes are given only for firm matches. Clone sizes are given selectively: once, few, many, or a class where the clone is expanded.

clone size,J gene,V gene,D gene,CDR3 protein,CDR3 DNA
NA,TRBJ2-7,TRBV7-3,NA,CASSLTVGPVYEQYF,TGTGCCAGCAGCTTAACGGTTGGTCCGGTGTACGAGCAGTACTTC
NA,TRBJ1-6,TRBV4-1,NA,CASSAQSGMDSNSPLHF,TGCGCCAGCAGCGCCCAATCGGGTATGGACAGCAATTCACCCCTCCACTTT
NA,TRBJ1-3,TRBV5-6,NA,CASSLVRSGNTIYF,TGTGCCAGCAGCTTGGTCAGATCTGGAAACACCATATATTTT
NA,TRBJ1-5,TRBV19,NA,CASRDSTDYSNQPQHF,TGTGCCAGTAGGGACTCAACAGATTATAGCAATCAGCCCCAGCATTTT
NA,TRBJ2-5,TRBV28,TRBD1,CASSLNRGQGQETQYF,TGTGCCAGCAGTTTAAATAGGGGACAGGGACAAGAGACCCAGTACTTC
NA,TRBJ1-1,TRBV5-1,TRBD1,CASSLPGQNPEGPNTEAFF,TGCGCCAGCAGCTTACCGGGACAGAACCCCGAAGGCCCGAACACTGAAGCTTTCTTT
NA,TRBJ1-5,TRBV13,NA,CASSFGLGSNQPQHF,TGTGCCAGCAGCTTTGGTCTCGGGAGCAATCAGCCCCAGCATTTT
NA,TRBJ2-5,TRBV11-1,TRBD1,CASSWDSIETQYF,TGTGCCAGCAGCTGGGACAGTATTGAGACCCAGTACTTC
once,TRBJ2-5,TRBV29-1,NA,CSVIQQDSKTQYF,TGCAGCGTTATCCAGCAGGACAGTAAGACCCAGTACTTC
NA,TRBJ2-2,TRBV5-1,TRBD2,CASSFTSGPNTGELFF,TGCGCCAGCAGCTTTACTAGCGGACCGAACACCGGGGAGCTGTTTTTT
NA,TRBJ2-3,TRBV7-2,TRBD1,CASSLGDRGQTDTQYF,TGTGCCAGCAGCTTAGGAGACAGGGGGCAAACAGATACGCAGTATTTT
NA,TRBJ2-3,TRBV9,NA,CASSDRFSTDTQYF,TGTGCCAGCAGCGACAGGTTTAGCACAGATACGCAGTATTTT
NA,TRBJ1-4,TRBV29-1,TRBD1,CSVVLYRGTTNEKLFF,TGCAGCGTTGTCTTGTACAGGGGGACAACTAATGAAAAACTGTTTTTT
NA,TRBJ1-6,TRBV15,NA,CATSRDPDVNSSPLHF,TGTGCCACCAGCAGAGATCCCGATGTGAATAGCTCACCCCTCCACTTT
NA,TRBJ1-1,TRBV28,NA,CASSSGNTEAFF,TGTGCCAGCAGTTCAGGGAACACTGAAGCTTTCTTT
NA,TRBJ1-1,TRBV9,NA,CASSPTQRALNTEAFF,TGTGCCAGCAGCCCCACTCAGAGGGCCCTGAACACTGAAGCTTTCTTT
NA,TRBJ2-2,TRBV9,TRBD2,CASSVASGGNTGELFF,TGTGCCAGCAGCGTAGCTAGCGGGGGAAACACCGGGGAGCTGTTTTTT
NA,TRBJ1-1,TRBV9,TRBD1,CASSGNRGRGTEAFF,TGTGCCAGCAGCGGAAACAGGGGTCGAGGCACTGAAGCTTTCTTT
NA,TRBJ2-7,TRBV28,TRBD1,CASSPQGQGRTYEQYF,TGTGCCAGCAGTCCCCAGGGACAGGGAAGAACCTACGAGCAGTACTTC
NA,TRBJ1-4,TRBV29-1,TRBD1,CSAKQRGQSNEKLFF,TGCAGCGCAAAACAGAGGGGGCAGTCTAATGAAAAACTGTTTTTT
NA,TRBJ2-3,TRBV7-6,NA,CASSSVAGLGIDTQYF,TGTGCCAGCAGCTCGGTGGCGGGGTTAGGGATAGATACGCAGTATTTT
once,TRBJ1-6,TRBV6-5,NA,CASSYQGGNNSPLHF,TGTGCCAGCAGTTACCAGGGTGGGAATAATTCACCCCTCCACTTT
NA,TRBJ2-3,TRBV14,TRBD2,CASSQEFGAGASTDTQYF,TGTGCCAGCAGCCAAGAATTCGGCGCGGGAGCTAGCACAGATACGCAGTATTTT
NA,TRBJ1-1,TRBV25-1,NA,CASSRQGLNTEAFF,TGTGCCAGCAGTCGCCAGGGTTTGAACACTGAAGCTTTCTTT
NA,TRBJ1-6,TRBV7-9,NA,CASSLKQGAGSPLHF,TGTGCCAGCAGCTTAAAACAGGGAGCAGGTTCACCCCTCCACTTT
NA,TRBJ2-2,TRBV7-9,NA,CSSSFNGDGSRELFF,TGTTCCAGCAGCTTTAACGGAGACGGGAGCCGGGAGCTGTTTTTT
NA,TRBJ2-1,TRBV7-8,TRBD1,CASSGQGRNEQFF,TGTGCCAGCAGCGGACAGGGGAGAAATGAGCAGTTCTTC
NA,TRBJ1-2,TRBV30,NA,CAWKKGPNGYTF,TGTGCCTGGAAGAAGGGGCCAAATGGCTACACCTTC
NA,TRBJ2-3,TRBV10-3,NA,CAISDRRVGGNWETDTQYF,TGTGCCATCAGTGATAGGAGGGTAGGTGGGAATTGGGAAACAGATACGCAGTATTTT
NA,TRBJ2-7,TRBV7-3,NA,CASSLSQGYGQYF,TGTGCCAGCAGCCTTAGCCAGGGCTACGGGCAGTACTTC
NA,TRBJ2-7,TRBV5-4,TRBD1,CASSRAQGGYEQYF,TGTGCCAGCAGCCGGGCACAGGGGGGTTACGAGCAGTACTTC
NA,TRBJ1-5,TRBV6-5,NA,CASRSGLISNQPQHF,TGTGCCAGCAGATCGGGACTAATTAGCAATCAGCCCCAGCATTTT
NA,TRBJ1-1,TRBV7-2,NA,CASSQRGAPNTEAFF,TGTGCCAGCAGCCAACGTGGGGCGCCGAACACTGAAGCTTTCTTT
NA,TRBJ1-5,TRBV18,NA,CASSPQGFQPQHF,TGTGCCAGCTCACCGCAGGGGTTTCAGCCCCAGCATTTT
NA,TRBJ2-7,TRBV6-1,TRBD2,CASSSGAGIVYEQYF,TGTGCCAGCAGTAGCGGGGCTGGGATAGTCTACGAGCAGTACTTC
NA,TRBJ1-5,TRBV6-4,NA,CASSLDSNQPQHF,TGTGCCAGCAGCTTAGATAGCAATCAGCCCCAGCATTTT
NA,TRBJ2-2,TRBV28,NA,CASNGGPTGELFF,TGTGCCAGCAACGGGGGTCCCACCGGGGAGCTGTTTTTT
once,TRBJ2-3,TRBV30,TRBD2,CAWSKGLATDTQYF,TGTGCCTGGAGTAAGGGACTAGCCACAGATACGCAGTATTTT
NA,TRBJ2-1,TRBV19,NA,CASRLTWALYNEQFF,TGTGCCAGTCGCCTAACCTGGGCTCTTTACAATGAGCAGTTCTTC
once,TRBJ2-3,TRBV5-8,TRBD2,CASSSSGGLTDTQYF,TGTGCCAGCAGCTCGAGCGGGGGACTCACAGATACGCAGTATTTT
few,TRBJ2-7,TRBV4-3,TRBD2,CASSPGTSGAYEQYF,TGCGCCAGCAGCCCCGGGACTAGCGGTGCCTACGAGCAGTACTTC
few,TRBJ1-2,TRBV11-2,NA,CASRHTPGDYGYTF,TGTGCCAGCAGACATACCCCGGGAGACTATGGCTACACCTTC
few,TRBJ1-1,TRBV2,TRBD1,CASSDPGQEWTEAFF,TGTGCCAGCAGTGACCCGGGACAGGAATGGACTGAAGCTTTCTTT
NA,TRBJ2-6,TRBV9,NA,CASSVLTSGANVLTF,TGTGCCAGCAGCGTCCTAACCTCTGGGGCCAACGTCCTGACTTTC
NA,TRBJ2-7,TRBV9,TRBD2,CASSPLSGSGHEQYF,TGTGCCAGCAGCCCACTTAGCGGGAGTGGCCACGAGCAGTACTTC
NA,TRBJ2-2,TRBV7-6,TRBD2,CASSLFPGGGRANTGELFF,TGTGCCAGCAGCTTGTTCCCTGGCGGGGGGAGAGCGAACACCGGGGAGCTGTTTTTT
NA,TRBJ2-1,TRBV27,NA,CASSLDGKYNEQFF,TGTGCCAGCAGTTTAGACGGGAAGTACAATGAGCAGTTCTTC
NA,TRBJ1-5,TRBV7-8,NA,CASTPDRNQPQHF,TGTGCCAGCACCCCAGACAGGAACCAGCCCCAGCATTTT
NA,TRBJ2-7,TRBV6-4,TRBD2,CASSPTSGSYEQYF,TGTGCCAGCAGTCCGACTAGCGGGAGCTACGAGCAGTACTTC
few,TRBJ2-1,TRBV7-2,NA,CASSLAASNEQFF,TGTGCCAGCAGCTTAGCAGCGTCCAATGAGCAGTTCTTC
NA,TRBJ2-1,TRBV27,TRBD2,CASSLSVGGPDNEQFF,TGTGCCAGCAGTTTAAGCGTGGGAGGGCCGGACAATGAGCAGTTCTTC
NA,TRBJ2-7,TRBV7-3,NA,CASSLMGRGYEQYF,TGTGCCAGCAGCTTAATGGGAAGAGGGTACGAGCAGTACTTC
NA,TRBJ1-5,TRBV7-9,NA,CASSLAGRAGFDQPQHF,TGTGCCAGCAGCTTAGCCGGCAGAGCAGGTTTTGATCAGCCCCAGCATTTT
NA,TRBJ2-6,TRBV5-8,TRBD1,CASSSDRVSGANVPTF,TGTGCCAGCAGCTCGGACAGGGTCTCTGGGGCCAACGTCCCGACTTTC
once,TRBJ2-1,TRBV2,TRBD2,CASSEFGLAGGVARGEQFF,TGTGCCAGCAGTGAATTTGGCCTAGCGGGGGGCGTAGCCCGGGGTGAGCAGTTCTTC
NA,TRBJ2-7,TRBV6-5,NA,CASRAIRAYEQYF,TGTGCCAGCAGAGCGATCAGGGCCTACGAGCAGTACTTC
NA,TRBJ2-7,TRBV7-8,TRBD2,CASSVTGTRYEQYF,TGTGCCAGCAGCGTTACCGGGACTAGGTACGAGCAGTACTTC
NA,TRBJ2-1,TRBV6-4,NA,CASSDSSGSYNEQFF,TGTGCCAGCAGTGACTCTAGCGGCTCCTACAATGAGCAGTTCTTC
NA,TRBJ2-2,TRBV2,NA,CASSSRTVTANTGELFF,TGTGCCAGCAGTTCGAGGACTGTTACCGCGAACACCGGGGAGCTGTTTTTT